The present T cell receptor (beta chain) was sequenced within a study of T-cell memory formation after mild COVID-19. This clonotype came up a few times. TCRdb called the 5' RACE reads again in MiXCR, with one record for every CDR3 protein. The sample lists roughly 180,000 distinct CDR3 sequences, roughly 12% seen once, with roughly 3.8% in the top ten. The CDR3 has 12 amino acids. V was pared by 1 base and J by 11 bases, with 12 bases between. CDR1 is DFQATT, CDR2 SNEGSKA, per germline (reference sequence). The chain links TRBV20-1 to TRBJ1-5, with D possibly TRBD1 on 5 matching bases. This sequence originates from a man between 18 and 29 years old who had mild COVID-19 (a few samples of this study predate the infection). Cell type and time point are not known. Specimen: PBMCs or a T cell subset sorted from them (not recorded which). The CDR3 DNA sequence: TGCAGTGCTAGAGGAGGGGAAAGGTCCCAGCATTTT. Its protein is CSARGGERSQHF.